This T cell receptor beta chain was recorded in a study of CD8 T cells in ankylosing spondylitis. This clonotype was detected many times. The length of the CDR3 is 16 residues. V was trimmed by 4 bases and J by 1 base, leaving 16 bases between them. Germline V CDR1 and CDR2: SGHRS, YFSETQ. MiXCR was run by TCRdb on the 5' RACE reads, yielding one entry per CDR3 protein. Of 130,000 or so distinct CDR3 sequences in the sample, around 7% were seen once. This TCR came from a male donor with ankylosing spondylitis or in good health (not recorded which). The J gene is TRBJ2-3, the V gene TRBV5-1; D is unclear. Sequencing was carried out using blood, either unsorted or a sorted T cell fraction (not recorded which). This CDR3 reads CASSLPDPVGTDTQYF. CDR3 coding DNA: TGCGCCAGCAGCCTCCCTGACCCGGTGGGCACAGATACGCAGTATTTT.